This T cell receptor beta chain stems from a study of shared clonotypes between healthy human individuals. Study-wide context: Contributing individuals were two females and three males aged 18 to 49.

Free of recent acute infections or vaccinations, the donors were healthy HIV-negative adults. Using immunoSEQ multiplex PCR, the repertoire was profiled, and TCRdb retains in-frame clones only, with some absent. The data contain over 2 million clones, roughly 96% of them singletons. With 0 bases clipped from V and 3 bases from J, the junction kept 10 bases outside the gene matches. The germline V gene has CDR1 SGHNT and CDR2 YYREEE (reference sequence). This CDR3 has 17 amino acids. This chain links TRBV5-4 with TRBJ2-7; 9 bases align to TRBD1. The TCR was taken from a man between 18 and 29 years old in good health. Material: naive CD4+ T cells sorted from blood. The sample's subset: CD45RA+ positively selected. The CDR3 DNA follows: TGTGCCAGCAGCTTGGCCGGGGGGACAGGGATACACTACGAGCAGTACTTC. Residues: CASSLAGGTGIHYEQYF. Based on the CDR3 plus reference TRBV5-4 and TRBJ2-7, the full variable domain is ETGVTQSPTHLIKTRGQQVTLRCSSQSGHNTVSWYQQALGQGPQFIFQYYREEENGRGNFPPRFSGLQFPNYSSELNVNALELDDSALYLCASSLAGGTGIHYEQYFGPGTRLTVT.